These 4 T cell receptor beta chains share one sample of origin, sequenced in a study of cytomegalovirus exposure and HLA in healthy donors. Primers included in the PCR were 60 Vbeta and 13 Jbeta primers. Data came from immunoSEQ multiplex PCR; TCRdb stores just in-frame clones and leaves some out. The table counts 130,000 or so clones; about 1.5% lies in the top ten. Input material: PBMCs. The receptors come from a woman aged 40 to 50 in good health and CMV-seropositive.

V usage is TRBV28 and J usage is TRBJ2-3; 10 bases map to TRBD2. After removal of 5 bases from V and 0 bases from J, the junction contained 8 bases not matched to a gene. Germline-derived CDR1 and CDR2 are MDHEN and SYDVKM. This CDR3 spans 17 amino acids. For the CDR3, the DNA is TGTGCCAGCAGTAAGAGGACTAGCGGACCTAGCACAGATACGCAGTATTTT. Translating gives CASSKRTSGPSTDTQYF.

The rearrangement links TRBV6-1 to TRBJ1-4; D possibly corresponds to TRBD1 (5 bases). The length of the CDR3 is 13 residues. V was cut by 2 bases and J by 7 bases, with 8 bases left in between. Germline V lookup: CDR1 MNHNS, CDR2 SASEGT. The chain's CDR3 is CASSEQRGEKLFF. The CDR3 DNA reads TGTGCCAGCAGTGAACAAAGGGGTGAAAAACTGTTTTTT.

The chain has TRBV7-2 and TRBJ1-1; D is perhaps TRBD1 (5 bases). V lost 5 bases, J lost 2 bases, and 12 bases lay in between. This CDR3 is 14 amino acids long. From germline, CDR1 is SGHTA and CDR2 FQGNSA. CDR3 region: CASSQGGSNTEAFF. Written as DNA, the CDR3 is TGTGCCAGCAGCCAGGGAGGGTCCAACACTGAAGCTTTCTTT.

The chain carries TRBV19 and TRBJ2-2, with 10 bases that match TRBD1. V trimming: 5 bases; J trimming: 7 bases; junction bases outside the gene matches: 10. This CDR3 spans 16 amino acids. Germline values: CDR1 LNHDA, CDR2 SQIVND (reference sequence). CDR3 nucleotide sequence: TGTGCCAGTAGTGTGGGACAGGGGATAGGTGGCGGGGAGCTGTTTTTT. Its translation: CASSVGQGIGGGELFF.